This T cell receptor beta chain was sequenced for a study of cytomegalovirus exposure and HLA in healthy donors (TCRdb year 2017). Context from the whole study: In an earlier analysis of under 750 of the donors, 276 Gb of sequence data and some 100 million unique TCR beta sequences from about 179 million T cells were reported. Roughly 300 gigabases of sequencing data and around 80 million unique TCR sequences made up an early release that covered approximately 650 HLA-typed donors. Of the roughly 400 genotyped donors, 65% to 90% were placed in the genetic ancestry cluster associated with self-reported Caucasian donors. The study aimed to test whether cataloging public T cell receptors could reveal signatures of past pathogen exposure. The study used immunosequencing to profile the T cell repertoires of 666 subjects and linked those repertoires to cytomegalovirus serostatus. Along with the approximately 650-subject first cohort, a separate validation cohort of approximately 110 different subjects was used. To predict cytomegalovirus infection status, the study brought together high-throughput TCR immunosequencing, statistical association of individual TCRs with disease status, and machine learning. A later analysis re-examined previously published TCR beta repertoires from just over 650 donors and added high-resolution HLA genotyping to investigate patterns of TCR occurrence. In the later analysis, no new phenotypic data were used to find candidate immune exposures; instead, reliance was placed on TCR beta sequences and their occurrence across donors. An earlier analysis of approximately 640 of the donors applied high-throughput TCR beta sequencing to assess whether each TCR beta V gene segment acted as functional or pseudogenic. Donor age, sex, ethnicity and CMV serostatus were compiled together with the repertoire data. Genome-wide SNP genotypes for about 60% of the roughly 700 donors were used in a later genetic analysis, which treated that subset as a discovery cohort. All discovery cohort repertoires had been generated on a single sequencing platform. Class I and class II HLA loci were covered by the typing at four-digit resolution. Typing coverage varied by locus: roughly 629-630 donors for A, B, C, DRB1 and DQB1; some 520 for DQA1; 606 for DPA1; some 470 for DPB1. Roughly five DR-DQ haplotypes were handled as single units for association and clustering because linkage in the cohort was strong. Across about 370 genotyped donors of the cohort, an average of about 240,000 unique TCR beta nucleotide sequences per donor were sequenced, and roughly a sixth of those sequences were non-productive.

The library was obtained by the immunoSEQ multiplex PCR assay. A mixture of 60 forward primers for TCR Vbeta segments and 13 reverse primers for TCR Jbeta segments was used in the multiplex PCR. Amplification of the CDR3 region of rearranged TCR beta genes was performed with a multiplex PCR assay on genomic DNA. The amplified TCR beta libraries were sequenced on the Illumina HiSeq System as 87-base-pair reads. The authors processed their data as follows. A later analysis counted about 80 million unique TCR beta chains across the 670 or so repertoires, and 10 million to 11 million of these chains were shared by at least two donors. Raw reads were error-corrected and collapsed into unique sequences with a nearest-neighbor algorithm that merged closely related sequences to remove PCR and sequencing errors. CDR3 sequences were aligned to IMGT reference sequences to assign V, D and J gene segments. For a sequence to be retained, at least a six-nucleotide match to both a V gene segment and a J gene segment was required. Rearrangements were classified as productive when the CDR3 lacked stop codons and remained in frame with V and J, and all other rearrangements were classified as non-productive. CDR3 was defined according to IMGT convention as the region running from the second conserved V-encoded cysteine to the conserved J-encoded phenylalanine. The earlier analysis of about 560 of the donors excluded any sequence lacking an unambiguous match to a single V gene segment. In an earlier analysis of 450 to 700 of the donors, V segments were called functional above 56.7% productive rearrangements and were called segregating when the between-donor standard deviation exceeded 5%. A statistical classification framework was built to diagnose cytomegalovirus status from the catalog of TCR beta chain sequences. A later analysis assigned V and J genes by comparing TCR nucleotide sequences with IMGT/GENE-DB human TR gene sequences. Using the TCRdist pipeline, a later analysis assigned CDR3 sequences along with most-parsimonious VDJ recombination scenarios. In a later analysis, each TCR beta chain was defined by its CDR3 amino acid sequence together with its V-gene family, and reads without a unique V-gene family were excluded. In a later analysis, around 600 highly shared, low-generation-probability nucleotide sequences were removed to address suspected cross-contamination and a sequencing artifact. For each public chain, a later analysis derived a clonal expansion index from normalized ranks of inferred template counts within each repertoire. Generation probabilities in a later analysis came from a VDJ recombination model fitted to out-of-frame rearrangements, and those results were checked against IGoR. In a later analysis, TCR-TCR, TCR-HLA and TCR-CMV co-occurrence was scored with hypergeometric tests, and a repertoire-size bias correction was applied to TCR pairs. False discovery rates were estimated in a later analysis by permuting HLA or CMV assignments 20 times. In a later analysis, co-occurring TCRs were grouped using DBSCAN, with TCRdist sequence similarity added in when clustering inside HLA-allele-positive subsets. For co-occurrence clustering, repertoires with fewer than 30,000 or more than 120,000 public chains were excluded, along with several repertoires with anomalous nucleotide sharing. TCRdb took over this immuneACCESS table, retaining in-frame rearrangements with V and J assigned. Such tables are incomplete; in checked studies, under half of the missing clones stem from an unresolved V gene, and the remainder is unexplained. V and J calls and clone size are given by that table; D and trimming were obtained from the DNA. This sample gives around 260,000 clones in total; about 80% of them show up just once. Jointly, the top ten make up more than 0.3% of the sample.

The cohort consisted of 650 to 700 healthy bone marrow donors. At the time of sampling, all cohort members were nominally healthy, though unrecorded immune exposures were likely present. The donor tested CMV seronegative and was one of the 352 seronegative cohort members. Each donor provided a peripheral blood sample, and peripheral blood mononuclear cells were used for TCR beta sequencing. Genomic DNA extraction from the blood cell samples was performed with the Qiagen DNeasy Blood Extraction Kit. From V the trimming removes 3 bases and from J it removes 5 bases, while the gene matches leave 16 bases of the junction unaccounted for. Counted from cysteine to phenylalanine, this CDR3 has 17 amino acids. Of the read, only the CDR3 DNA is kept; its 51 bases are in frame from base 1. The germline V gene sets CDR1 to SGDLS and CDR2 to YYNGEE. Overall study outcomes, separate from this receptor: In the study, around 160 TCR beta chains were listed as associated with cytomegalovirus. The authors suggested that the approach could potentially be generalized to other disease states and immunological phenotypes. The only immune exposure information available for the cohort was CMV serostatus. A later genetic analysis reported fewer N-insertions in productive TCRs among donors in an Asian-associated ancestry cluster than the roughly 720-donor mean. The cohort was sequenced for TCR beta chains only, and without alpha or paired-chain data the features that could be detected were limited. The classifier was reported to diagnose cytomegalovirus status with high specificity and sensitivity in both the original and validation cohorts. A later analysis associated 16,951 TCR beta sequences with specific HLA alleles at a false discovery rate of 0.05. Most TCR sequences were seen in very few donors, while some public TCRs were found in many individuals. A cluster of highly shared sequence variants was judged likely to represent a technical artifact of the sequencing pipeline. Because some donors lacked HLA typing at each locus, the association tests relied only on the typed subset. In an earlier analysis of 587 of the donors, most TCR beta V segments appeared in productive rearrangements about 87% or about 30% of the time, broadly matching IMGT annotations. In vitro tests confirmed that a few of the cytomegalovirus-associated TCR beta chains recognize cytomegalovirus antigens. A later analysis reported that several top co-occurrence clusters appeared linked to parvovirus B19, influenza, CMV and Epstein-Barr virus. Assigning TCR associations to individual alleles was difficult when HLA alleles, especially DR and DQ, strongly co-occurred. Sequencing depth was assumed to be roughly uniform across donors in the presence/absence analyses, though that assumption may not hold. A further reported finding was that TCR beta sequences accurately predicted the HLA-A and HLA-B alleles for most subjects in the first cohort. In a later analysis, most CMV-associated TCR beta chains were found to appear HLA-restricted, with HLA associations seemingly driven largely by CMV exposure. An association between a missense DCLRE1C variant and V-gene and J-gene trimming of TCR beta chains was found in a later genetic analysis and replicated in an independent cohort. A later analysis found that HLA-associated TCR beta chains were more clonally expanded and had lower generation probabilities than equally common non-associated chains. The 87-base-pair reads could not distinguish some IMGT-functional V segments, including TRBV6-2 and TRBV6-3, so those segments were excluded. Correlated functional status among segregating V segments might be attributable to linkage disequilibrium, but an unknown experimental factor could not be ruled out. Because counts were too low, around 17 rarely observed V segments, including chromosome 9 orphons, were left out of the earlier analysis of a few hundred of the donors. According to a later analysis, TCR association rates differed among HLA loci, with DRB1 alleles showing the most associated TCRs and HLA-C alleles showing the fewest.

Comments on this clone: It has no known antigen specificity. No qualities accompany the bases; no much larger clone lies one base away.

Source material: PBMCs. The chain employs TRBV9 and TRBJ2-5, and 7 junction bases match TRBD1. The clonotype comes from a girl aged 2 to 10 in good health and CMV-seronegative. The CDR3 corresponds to CASSAFSDRPLGETQYF. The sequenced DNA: TGTGCCAGCAGCGCCTTCTCGGACAGGCCTCTTGGGGAGACCCAGTACTTC.